This T cell receptor beta chain was sequenced during a study of blood T cell repertoires in COVID-19. Per the original methods: Nucleated cell number was recorded as an estimate derived from reference gene primer amplification. Measured with immunoSEQ multiplex PCR; TCRdb has only the in-frame clones, and not every one. That table is the source of V, J and clone size, and D and trimming were worked out from the DNA. The sample has roughly 250,000 clones, over 80% seen once; the top ten hold 1.2%. Germline assignment: CDR1 MNHEY and CDR2 SMNVEV (reference sequence). The length of the CDR3 is 13 residues. V was trimmed by 8 bases and J by 5 bases, leaving 16 bases between them.

The sequence came from a human donor in a cohort exposed to, infected with or recovered from COVID-19 (not recorded which). The donor label of this sample is uncertain. J is TRBJ2-7 and V is TRBV27, with D possibly matching TRBD2 (5 bases). The sequenced material came from PBMCs or T cells enriched from blood (not recorded which). CDR3 bases: TGTGCCAGCCGCTCCTCGGGGAGTAACGAGCAGTACTTC. As protein: CASRSSGSNEQYF.